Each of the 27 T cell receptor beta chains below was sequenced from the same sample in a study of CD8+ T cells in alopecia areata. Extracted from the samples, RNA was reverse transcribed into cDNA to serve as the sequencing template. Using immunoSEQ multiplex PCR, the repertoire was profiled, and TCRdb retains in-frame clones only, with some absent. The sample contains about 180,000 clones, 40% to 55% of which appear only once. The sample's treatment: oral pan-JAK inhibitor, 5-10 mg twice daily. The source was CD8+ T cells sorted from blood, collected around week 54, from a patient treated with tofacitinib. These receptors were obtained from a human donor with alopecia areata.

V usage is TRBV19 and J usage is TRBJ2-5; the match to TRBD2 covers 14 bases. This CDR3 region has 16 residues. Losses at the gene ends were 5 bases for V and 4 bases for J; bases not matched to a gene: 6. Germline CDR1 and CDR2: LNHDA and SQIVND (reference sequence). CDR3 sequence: CASSPGGLAGGETQYF. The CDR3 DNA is TGTGCCAGTAGTCCGGGTGGACTAGCGGGGGGAGAGACCCAGTACTTC.

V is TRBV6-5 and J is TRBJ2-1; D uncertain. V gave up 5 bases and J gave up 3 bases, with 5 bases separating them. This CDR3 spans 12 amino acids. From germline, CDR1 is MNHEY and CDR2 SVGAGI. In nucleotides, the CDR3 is TGTGCCAGCAGTCACGACTACAATGAGCAGTTCTTC. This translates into CASSHDYNEQFF.

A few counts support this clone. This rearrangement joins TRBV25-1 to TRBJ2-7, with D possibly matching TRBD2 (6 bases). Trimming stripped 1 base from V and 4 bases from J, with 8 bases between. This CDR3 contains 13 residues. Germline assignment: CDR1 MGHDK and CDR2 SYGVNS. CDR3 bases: TGTGCCAGCAGTGAATTCGGGGGATACGAGCAGTACTTC. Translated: CASSEFGGYEQYF.

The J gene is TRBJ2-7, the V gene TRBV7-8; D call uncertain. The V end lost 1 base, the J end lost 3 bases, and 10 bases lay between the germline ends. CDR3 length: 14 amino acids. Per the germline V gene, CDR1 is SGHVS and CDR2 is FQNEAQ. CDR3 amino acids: CASSLGHTNYEQYF. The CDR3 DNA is TGTGCCAGCAGCTTAGGACACACGAACTACGAGCAGTACTTC.

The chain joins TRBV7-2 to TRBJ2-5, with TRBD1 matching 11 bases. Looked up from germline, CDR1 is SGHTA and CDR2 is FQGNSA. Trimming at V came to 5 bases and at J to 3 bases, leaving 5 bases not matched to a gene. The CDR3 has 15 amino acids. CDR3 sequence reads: CASSQDRGRKETQYF. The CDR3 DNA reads TGTGCCAGCAGCCAGGACAGGGGGCGAAAAGAGACCCAGTACTTC.

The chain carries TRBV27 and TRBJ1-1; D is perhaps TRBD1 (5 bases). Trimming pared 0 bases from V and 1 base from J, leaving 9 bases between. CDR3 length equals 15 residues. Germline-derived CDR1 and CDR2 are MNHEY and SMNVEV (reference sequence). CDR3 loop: CASSLSSGTNTEAFF. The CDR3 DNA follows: TGTGCCAGCAGTTTATCTAGTGGGACGAACACTGAAGCTTTCTTT.

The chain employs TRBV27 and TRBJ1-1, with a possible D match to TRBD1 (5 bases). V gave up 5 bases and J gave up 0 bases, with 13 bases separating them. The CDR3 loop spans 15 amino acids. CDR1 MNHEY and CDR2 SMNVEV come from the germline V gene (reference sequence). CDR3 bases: TGTGCCAGCAGTCTCTTGTGGGGGATGAACACTGAAGCTTTCTTT. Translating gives CASSLLWGMNTEAFF.

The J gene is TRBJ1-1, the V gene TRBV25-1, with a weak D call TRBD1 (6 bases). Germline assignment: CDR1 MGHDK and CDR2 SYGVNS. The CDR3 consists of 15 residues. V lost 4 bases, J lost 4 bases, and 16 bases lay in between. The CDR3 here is CASSAGTPRPTEAFF. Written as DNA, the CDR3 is TGTGCCAGCAGTGCCGGGACACCCCGACCCACTGAAGCTTTCTTT. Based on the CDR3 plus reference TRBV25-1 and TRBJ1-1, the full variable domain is EADIYQTPRYLVIGTGKKITLECSQTMGHDKMYWYQQDPGMELHLIHYSYGVNSTEKGDLSSESTVSRIRTEHFPLTLESARPSHTSQYLCASSAGTPRPTEAFFGQGTRLTVV.

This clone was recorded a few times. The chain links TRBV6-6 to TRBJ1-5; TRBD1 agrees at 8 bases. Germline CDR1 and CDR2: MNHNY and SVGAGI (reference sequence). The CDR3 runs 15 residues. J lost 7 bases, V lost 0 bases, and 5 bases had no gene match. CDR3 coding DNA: TGTGCCAGCAGTTACTCAACAGGGGGTAGGCAGCCCCAGCATTTT. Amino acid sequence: CASSYSTGGRQPQHF.

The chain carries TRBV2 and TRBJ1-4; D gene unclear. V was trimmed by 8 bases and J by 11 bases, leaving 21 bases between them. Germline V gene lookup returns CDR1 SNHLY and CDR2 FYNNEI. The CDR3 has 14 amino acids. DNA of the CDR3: TGTGCCAGCTACAACATCCCTTTAGTCGGGAAACTGTTTTTT. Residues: CASYNIPLVGKLFF.

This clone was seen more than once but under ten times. CDR3 coding DNA: TGTGCCAGCAGTGAAATTTGGCGGGGGGTCCAAGAGACCCAGTACTTC. Its protein product is CASSEIWRGVQETQYF. The J gene is TRBJ2-5, the V gene TRBV2; 8 positions agree with TRBD2. J gave up 1 base and V 2 bases, and 6 bases lay outside the gene matches. The CDR3 has 16 residues. The germline V gene has CDR1 SNHLY and CDR2 FYNNEI.

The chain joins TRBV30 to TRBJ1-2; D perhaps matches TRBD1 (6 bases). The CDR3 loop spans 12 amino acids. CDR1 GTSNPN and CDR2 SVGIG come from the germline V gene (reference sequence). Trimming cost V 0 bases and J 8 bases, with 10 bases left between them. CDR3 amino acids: CAWSVHRVGYTF. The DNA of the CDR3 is TGTGCCTGGAGTGTCCACAGGGTCGGCTACACCTTC.

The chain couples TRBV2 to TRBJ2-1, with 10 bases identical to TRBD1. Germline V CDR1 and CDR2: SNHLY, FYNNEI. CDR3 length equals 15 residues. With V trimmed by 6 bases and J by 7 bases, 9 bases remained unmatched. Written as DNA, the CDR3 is TGTGCCAGCAGGGTCGACAGGGGGCTAGGTAATGAGCAGTTCTTC. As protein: CASRVDRGLGNEQFF.

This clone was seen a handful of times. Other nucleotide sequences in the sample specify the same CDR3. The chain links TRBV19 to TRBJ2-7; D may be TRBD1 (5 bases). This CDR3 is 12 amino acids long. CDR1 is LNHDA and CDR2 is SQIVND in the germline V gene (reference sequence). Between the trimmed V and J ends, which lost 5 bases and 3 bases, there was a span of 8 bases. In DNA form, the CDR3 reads TGTGCCAGTAGTCCCGACAGCTACGAGCAGTACTTC. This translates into CASSPDSYEQYF. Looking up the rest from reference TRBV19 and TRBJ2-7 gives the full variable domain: DGGITQSPKYLFRKEGQNVTLSCEQNLNHDAMYWYRQDPGQGLRLIYYSQIVNDFQKGDIAEGYSVSREKKESFPLTVTSAQKNPTAFYLCASSPDSYEQYFGPGTRLTVT.

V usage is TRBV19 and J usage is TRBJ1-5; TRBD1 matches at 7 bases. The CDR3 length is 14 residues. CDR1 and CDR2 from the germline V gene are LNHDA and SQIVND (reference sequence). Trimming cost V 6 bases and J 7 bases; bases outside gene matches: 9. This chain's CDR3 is CASSPHRGRQPQHF. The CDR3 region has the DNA TGTGCCAGTAGCCCCCACAGGGGAAGGCAGCCCCAGCATTTT.

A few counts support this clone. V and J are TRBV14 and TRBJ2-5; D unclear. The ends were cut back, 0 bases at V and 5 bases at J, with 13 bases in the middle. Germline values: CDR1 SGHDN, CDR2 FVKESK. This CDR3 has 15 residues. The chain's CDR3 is CASSQDRWVGETQYF. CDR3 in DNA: TGTGCCAGCAGCCAAGATCGCTGGGTGGGGGAGACCCAGTACTTC.

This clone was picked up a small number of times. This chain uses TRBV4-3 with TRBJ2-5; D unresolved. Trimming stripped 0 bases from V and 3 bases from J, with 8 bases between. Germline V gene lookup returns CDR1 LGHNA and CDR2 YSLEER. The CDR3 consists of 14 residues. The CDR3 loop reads CASSQEFSEETQYF. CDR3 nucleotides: TGCGCCAGCAGCCAAGAATTTAGTGAAGAGACCCAGTACTTC.

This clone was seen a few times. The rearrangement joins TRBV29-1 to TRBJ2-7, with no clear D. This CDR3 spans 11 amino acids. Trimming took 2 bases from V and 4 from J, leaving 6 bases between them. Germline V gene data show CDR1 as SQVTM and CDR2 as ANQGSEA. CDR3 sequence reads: CSVESRYEQYF. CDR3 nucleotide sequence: TGCAGCGTTGAAAGCCGATACGAGCAGTACTTC.

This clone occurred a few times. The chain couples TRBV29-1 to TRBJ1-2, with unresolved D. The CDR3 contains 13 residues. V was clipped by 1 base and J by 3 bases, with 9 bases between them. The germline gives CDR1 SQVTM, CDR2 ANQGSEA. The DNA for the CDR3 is TGCAGCGTTGAAGTCAACAGCGACTATGGCTACACCTTC. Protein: CSVEVNSDYGYTF.

The CDR3 DNA reads TGTGCCAGCATTCCATCGACTGGGGCGCGCTATGGCTACACCTTC. It yields the protein CASIPSTGARYGYTF. The chain recombines TRBV6-6 with TRBJ1-2; perhaps TRBD1 as D (5 bases). Germline V gene data show CDR1 as MNHNY and CDR2 as SVGAGI (reference sequence). V was cut by 7 bases and J by 4 bases, with 19 bases left in between. The CDR3 has 15 residues.

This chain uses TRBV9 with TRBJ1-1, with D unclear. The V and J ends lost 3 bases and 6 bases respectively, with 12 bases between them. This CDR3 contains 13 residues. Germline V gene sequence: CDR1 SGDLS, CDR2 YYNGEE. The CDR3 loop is CASSGPYGPEAFF. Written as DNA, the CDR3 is TGTGCCAGCAGCGGGCCATACGGACCTGAAGCTTTCTTT.

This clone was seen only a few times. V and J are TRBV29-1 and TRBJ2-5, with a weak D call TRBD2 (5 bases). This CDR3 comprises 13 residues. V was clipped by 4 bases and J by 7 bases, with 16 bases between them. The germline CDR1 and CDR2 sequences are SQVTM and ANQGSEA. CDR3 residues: CSVGGLLEGTQYF. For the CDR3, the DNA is TGCAGCGTTGGCGGCCTCCTCGAGGGGACCCAGTACTTC. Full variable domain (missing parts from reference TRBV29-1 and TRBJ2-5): SAVISQKPSRDICQRGTSLTIQCQVDSQVTMMFWYRQQPGQSLTLIATANQGSEATYESGFVIDKFPISRPNLTFSTLTVSNMSPEDSSIYLCSVGGLLEGTQYFGPGTRLLVL.

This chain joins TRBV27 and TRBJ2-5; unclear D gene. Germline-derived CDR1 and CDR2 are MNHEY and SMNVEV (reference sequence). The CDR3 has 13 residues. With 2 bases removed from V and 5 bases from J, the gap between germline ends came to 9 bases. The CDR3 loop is CASSLDGGETQYF. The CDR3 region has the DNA TGTGCCAGCAGTTTAGACGGTGGGGAGACCCAGTACTTC.

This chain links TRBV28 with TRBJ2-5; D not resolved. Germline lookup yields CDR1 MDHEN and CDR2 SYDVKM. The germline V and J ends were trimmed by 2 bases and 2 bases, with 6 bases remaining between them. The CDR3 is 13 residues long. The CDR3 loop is CASSLDGQETQYF. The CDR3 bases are TGTGCCAGCAGTTTAGACGGGCAAGAGACCCAGTACTTC.

The CDR3 DNA is TGTGCCAGCAGTTACCGGACGGGATCTGAGCAGTACTTC. This encodes CASSYRTGSEQYF. This chain joins TRBV6-5 and TRBJ2-7; TRBD2 is a possible D gene (5 bases). Germline values: CDR1 MNHEY, CDR2 SVGAGI. The CDR3 runs 13 residues. The V end was cut by 2 bases, the J end by 7 bases, with 12 bases between.

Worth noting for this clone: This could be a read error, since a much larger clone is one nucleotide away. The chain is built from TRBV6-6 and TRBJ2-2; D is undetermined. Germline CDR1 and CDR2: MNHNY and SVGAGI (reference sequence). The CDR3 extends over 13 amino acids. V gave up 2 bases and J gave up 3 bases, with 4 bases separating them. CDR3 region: CASSYGDTGELFF. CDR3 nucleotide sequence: TGTGCCAGCAGTTACGGGGACACCGGGGAGCTGTTTTTT.

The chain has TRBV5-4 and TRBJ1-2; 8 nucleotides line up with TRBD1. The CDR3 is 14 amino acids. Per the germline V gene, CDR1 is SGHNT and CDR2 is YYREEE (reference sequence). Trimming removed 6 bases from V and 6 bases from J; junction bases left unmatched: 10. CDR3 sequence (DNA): TGTGCCAGCAACCTTCAGACAGGGGTAGATGGCTACACCTTC. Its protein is CASNLQTGVDGYTF.